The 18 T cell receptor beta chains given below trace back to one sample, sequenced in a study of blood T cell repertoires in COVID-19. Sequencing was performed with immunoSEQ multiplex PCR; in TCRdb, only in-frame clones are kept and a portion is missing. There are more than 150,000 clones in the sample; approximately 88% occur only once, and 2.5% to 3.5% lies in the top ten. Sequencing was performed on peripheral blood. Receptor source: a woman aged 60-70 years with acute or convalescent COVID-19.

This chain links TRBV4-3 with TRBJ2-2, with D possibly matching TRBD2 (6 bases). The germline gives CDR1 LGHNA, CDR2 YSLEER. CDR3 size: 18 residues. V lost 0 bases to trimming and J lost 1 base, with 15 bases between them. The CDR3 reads CASSQDFPAGLNTGELFF. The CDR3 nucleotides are TGCGCCAGCAGCCAAGATTTCCCGGCGGGACTGAACACCGGGGAGCTGTTTTTT.

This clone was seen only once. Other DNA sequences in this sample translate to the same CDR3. The chain's CDR3 is CASSPDPGGLTDTQYF. DNA of the CDR3: TGCGCCAGCAGCCCTGACCCCGGGGGGCTGACAGATACGCAGTATTTT. This chain uses TRBV5-1 with TRBJ2-3; D might be TRBD2 (7 bases). V was cut by 4 bases and J by 3 bases, with 18 bases left in between. Germline CDR1 is SGHRS and CDR2 is YFSETQ. CDR3 length: 16 amino acids. The whole variable domain, remainder taken from reference TRBV5-1 and TRBJ2-3, is KAGVTQTPRYLIKTRGQQVTLSCSPISGHRSVSWYQQTPGQGLQFLFEYFSETQRNKGNFPGRFSGRQFSNSRSEMNVSTLELGDSALYLCASSPDPGGLTDTQYFGPGTRLTVL.

This CDR3 is CASSIASGPTDTQYF. The CDR3 DNA reads TGTGCCAGTAGTATAGCTAGCGGACCCACAGATACGCAGTATTTT. The chain recombines TRBV19 with TRBJ2-3; 7 bases match TRBD2. The CDR3 extends over 15 amino acids. The V segment lost 1 base and the J segment 2 bases; nucleotides outside the gene matches: 3. Germline V gives CDR1 LNHDA, CDR2 SQIVND (reference sequence).

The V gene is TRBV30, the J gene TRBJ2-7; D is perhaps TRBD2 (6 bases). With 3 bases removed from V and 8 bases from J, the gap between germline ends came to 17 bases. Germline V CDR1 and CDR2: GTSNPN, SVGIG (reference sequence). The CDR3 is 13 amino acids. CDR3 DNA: TGTGCCTGGAGCCCCGGGAGCCAGAACAAGCAGTACTTC. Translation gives CAWSPGSQNKQYF.

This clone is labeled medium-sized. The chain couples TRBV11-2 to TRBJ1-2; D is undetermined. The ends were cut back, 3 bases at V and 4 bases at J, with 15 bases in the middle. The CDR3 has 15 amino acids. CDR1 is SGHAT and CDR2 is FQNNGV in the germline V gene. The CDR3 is CASSFGARRFYGYTF. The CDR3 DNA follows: TGTGCCAGCAGCTTTGGAGCGAGGAGATTCTATGGCTACACCTTC.

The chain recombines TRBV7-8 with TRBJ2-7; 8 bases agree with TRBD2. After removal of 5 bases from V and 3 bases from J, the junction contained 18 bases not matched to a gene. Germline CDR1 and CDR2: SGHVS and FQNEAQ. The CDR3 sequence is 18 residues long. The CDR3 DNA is TGTGCCAGCAGCACGTTTGGGGTAGCGGGGAGGCGGGACTACGAGCAGTACTTC. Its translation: CASSTFGVAGRRDYEQYF. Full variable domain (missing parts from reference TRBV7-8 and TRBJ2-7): GAGVSQSPRYKVAKRGQDVALRCDPISGHVSLFWYQQALGQGPEFLTYFQNEAQLDKSGLPSDRFFAERPEGSVSTLKIQRTQQEDSAVYLCASSTFGVAGRRDYEQYFGPGTRLTVT.

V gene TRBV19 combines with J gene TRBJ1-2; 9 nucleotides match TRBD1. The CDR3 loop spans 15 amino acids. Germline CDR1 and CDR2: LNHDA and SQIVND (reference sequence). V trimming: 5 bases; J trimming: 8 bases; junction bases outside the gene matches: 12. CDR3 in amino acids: CASSPLDRGVRGYTF. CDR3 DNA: TGTGCCAGTAGTCCCCTGGACAGGGGAGTGCGAGGCTACACCTTC.

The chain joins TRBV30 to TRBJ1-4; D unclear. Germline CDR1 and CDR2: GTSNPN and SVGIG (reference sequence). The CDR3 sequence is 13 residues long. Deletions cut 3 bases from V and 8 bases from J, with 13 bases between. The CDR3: CAWRVPSREKLFF. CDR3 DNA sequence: TGTGCCTGGAGGGTGCCCTCCCGGGAAAAACTGTTTTTT. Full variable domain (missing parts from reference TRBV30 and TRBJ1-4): SQTIHQWPATLVQPVGSPLSLECTVEGTSNPNLYWYRQAAGRGLQLLFYSVGIGQISSEVPQNLSASRPQDRQFILSSKKLLLSDSGFYLCAWRVPSREKLFFGSGTQLSVL.

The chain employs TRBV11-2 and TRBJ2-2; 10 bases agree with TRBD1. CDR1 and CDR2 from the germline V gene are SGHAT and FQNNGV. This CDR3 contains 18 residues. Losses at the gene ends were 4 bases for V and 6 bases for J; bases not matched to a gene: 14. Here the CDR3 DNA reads TGTGCCAGCAGCTATAGTCCTCCGGGACAGGGGTTGGCCGGGGAGCTGTTTTTT. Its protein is CASSYSPPGQGLAGELFF.

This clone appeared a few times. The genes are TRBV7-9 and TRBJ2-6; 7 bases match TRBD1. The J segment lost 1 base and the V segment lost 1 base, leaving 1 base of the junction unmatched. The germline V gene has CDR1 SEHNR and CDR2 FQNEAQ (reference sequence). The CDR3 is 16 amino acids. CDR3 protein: CASSLGDRSGANVLTF. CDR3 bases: TGTGCCAGCAGCTTAGGGGACAGATCTGGGGCCAACGTCCTGACTTTC.

This CDR3 reads CASRTGYSLQTFF. DNA for the CDR3: TGCGCCAGCAGGACAGGGTACTCTCTCCAAACTTTCTTT. The chain uses TRBV5-1 and TRBJ1-1, with TRBD1 matching 7 bases. Germline CDR1 reads SGHRS; CDR2 reads YFSETQ. The CDR3 is 13 residues long. Losses at the gene ends were 5 bases for V and 12 bases for J; bases not matched to a gene: 13.

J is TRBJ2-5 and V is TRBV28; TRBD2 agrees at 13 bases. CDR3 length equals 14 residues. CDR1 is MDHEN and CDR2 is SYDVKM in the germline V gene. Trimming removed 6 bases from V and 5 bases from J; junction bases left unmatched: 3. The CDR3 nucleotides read TGTGCCAGCAGCGGGACTAGCGGGGTGGAGACCCAGTACTTC. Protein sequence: CASSGTSGVETQYF.

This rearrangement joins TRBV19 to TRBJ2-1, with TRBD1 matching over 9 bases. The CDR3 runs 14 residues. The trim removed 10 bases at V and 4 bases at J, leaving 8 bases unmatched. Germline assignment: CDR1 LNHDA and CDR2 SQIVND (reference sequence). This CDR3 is CATSDRGRYNEQFF. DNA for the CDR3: TGTGCCACTTCAGACAGGGGGAGGTACAATGAGCAGTTCTTC. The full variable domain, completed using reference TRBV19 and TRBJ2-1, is DGGITQSPKYLFRKEGQNVTLSCEQNLNHDAMYWYRQDPGQGLRLIYYSQIVNDFQKGDIAEGYSVSREKKESFPLTVTSAQKNPTAFYLCATSDRGRYNEQFFGPGTRLTVL.

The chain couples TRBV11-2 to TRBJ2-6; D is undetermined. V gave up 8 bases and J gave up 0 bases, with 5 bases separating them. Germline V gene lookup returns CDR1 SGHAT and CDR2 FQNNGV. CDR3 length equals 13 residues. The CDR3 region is CASAISGANVLTF. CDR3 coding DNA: TGTGCCAGCGCTATCTCTGGGGCCAACGTCCTGACTTTC.

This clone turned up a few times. CDR3 DNA sequence: TGCGCCAGCAGCCAAGTTCACTGGACTAGCGGGCGCCTCTACGAGCAGTACTTC. Its translation is CASSQVHWTSGRLYEQYF. V gene TRBV4-3 combines with J gene TRBJ2-7; 11 bases align to TRBD2. Germline V CDR1 and CDR2: LGHNA, YSLEER. The CDR3 loop spans 18 amino acids. V was pared by 1 base and J by 3 bases, with 11 bases of the junction left unmatched.

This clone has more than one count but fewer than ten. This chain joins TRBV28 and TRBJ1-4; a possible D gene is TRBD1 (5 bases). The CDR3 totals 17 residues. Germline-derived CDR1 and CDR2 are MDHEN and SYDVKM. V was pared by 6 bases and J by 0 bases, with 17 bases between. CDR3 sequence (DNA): TGTGCCAGCAGGCAGGGTATCGGGCTATCAACTAATGAAAAACTGTTTTTT. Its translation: CASRQGIGLSTNEKLFF.

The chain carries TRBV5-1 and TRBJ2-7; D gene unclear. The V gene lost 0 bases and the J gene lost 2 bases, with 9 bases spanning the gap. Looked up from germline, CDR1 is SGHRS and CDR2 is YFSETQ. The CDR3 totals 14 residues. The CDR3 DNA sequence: TGCGCCAGCAGCTTGGGGCAGAATCCCTACGAGCAGTACTTC. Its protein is CASSLGQNPYEQYF.

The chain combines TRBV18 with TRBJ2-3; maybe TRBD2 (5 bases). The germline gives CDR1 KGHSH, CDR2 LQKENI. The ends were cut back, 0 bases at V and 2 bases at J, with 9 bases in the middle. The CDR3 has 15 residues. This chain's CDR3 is CASSPPGSPTDTQYF. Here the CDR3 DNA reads TGTGCCAGCTCACCACCGGGGAGTCCCACAGATACGCAGTATTTT.